This TCR beta chain was observed in a study of breast tumors, draining lymph nodes, adjacent tissues. By frequency in the sample, this clonotype is medium-sized. Its cognate antigen is unknown. Each CDR3 protein gets one entry after TCRdb re-called the multiplex PCR reads with MiXCR. The sample includes about 17,000 distinct CDR3 sequences, about 60% seen only once; the top ten take about a fifth. Study-level points and caveats: Tumor TCR diversity was below lymph nodes but above nontumor tissue.

The sequence came from a female donor with breast cancer. Some clones in this sample may be carry-over from other donors' samples. The source material was tumor-adjacent breast tissue.

In DNA form, the CDR3 reads TGTGCCAGCAGCCAAGGGCAGGCCTATTCACCCCTCCACTTT. Translated, it gives CASSQGQAYSPLHF. V usage is TRBV3-1 and J usage is TRBJ1-6; D remains unclear. Trimming shortened V by 1 base and J by 8 bases, and 9 bases separated the two germline ends. CDR1 LGHDT and CDR2 YNNKEL come from the germline V gene (reference sequence). The CDR3 has 14 residues.